The entry that follows covers one T cell receptor beta chain sequence. Its antigen is as yet unknown. Trimming left V 5 bases short and J 0 bases short, with 13 bases between. This CDR3 is built from 16 residues. From germline, CDR1 is ENHRY and CDR2 SYGVKD. Only in-frame clones appear in the TCRdb table, and some are missing; sequencing was by immunoSEQ multiplex PCR. This sample has 430,000 or so clones, with 89% found just once. Treatment of the sample: about 20 received Ad26.COV2.S at low or high dose, single or two shots; about 5 received placebo; per-sample allocation not given. Sampling was performed 63 days after the first vaccine or placebo injection. This sample was taken from a study of Ad26.COV2.S vaccination and SARS-CoV-2 variants. Study at large: Ad26.COV2.S given intramuscularly, once or twice 56 days apart.

Study-level results: TCR breadth and depth estimates may have understated total T cell responses.

The TCR originated in a person between 18 and 59 years old who received the Ad26.COV2.S COVID-19 vaccine or a placebo. V and J are TRBV10-3 and TRBJ2-2; D gene ambiguous. The source material was peripheral blood, sampled in a trial of Ad26.COV2.S vaccine versus placebo. The CDR3 coding sequence is TGTGCCATCAGTCGACTGGGCGGATCGAACACCGGGGAGCTGTTTTTT. Translating gives CAISRLGGSNTGELFF.